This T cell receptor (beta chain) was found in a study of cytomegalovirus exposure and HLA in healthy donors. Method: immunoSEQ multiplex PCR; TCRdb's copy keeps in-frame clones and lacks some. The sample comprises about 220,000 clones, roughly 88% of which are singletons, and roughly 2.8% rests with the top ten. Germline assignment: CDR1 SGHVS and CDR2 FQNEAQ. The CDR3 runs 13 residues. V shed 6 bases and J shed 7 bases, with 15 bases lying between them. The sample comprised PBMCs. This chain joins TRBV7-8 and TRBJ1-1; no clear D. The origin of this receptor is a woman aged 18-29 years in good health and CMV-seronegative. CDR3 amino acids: CASRLGPELEAFF. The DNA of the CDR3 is TGTGCCAGCAGACTAGGGCCGGAGCTTGAAGCTTTCTTT.